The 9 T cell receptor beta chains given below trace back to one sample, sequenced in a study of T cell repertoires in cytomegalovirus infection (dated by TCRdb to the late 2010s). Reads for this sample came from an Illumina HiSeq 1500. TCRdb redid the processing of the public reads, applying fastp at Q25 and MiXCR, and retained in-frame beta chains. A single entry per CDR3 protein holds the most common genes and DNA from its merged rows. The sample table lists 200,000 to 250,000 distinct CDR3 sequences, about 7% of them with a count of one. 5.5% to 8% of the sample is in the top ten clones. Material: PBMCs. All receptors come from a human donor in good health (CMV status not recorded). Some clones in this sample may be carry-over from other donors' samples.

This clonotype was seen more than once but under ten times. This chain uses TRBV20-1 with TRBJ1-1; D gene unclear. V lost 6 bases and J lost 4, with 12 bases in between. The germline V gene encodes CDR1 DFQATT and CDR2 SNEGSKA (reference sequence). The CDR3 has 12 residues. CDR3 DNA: TGCAGTGCAAGGCGGGGAAGCACTGAAGCTTTCTTT. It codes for CSARRGSTEAFF.

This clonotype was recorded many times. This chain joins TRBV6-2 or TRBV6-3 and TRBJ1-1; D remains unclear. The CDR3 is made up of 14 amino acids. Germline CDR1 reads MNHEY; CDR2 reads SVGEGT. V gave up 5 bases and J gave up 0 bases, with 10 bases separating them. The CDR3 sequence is CASSTSRLNTEAFF. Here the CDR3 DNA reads TGTGCCAGCAGTACCTCCAGGTTGAACACTGAAGCTTTCTTT.

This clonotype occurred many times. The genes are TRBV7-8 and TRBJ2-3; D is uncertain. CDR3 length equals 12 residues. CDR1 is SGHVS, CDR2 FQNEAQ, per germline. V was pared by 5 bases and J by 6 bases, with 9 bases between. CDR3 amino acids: CASSHPGDTQYF. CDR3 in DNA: TGTGCCAGCAGCCATCCTGGGGATACGCAGTATTTT.

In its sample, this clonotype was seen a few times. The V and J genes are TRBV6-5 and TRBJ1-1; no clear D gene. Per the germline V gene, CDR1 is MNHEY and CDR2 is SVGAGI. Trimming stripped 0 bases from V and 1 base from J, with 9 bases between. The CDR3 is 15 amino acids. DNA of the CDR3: TGTGCCAGCAGTTACTCGACGCTGAGGAACACTGAAGCTTTCTTT. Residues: CASSYSTLRNTEAFF.

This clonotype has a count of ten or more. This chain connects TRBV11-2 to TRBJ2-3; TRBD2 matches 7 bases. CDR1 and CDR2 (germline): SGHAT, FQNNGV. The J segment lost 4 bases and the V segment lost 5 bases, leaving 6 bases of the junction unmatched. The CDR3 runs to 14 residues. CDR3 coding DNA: TGTGCCAGCAGCCCCGGGGGGACCGCAGATACGCAGTATTTT. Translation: CASSPGGTADTQYF. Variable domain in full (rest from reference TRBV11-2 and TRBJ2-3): EAGVAQSPRYKIIEKRQSVAFWCNPISGHATLYWYQQILGQGPKLLIQFQNNGVVDDSQLPKDRFSAERLKGVDSTLKIQPAKLEDSAVYLCASSPGGTADTQYFGPGTRLTVL.

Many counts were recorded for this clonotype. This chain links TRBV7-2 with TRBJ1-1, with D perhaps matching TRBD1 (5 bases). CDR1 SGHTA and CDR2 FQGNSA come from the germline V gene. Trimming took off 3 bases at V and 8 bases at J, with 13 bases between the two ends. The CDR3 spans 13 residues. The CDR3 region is CASSLVGTPEAFF. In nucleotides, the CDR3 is TGTGCCAGCAGCTTGGTGGGGACCCCCGAAGCTTTCTTT.

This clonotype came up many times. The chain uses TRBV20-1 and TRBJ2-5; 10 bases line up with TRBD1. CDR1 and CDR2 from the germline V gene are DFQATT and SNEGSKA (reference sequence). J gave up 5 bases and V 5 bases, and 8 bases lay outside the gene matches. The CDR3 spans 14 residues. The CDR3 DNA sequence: TGCAGTGCTCTCCCGACAGGGGGCACGGAGACCCAGTACTTC. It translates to CSALPTGGTETQYF.

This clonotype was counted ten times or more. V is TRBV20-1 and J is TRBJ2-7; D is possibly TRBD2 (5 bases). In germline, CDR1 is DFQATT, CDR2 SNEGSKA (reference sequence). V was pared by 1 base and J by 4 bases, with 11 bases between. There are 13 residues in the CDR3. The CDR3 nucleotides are TGCAGTGCTAGAGGCAGTAGCGATTACGAGCAGTACTTC. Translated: CSARGSSDYEQYF.

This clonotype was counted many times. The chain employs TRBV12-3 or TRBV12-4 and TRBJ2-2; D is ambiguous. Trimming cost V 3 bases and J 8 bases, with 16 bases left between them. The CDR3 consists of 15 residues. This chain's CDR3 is CASSFSPVPSGELFF. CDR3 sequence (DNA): TGTGCCAGCAGTTTCTCTCCGGTCCCCTCTGGGGAGCTGTTTTTT.